The 7 T cell receptor beta chains below were found in one sample sequenced in a study of graft-versus-host responses after intestinal transplantation (dated by TCRdb to about 2021). Libraries were prepared through the immunoSEQ multiplex PCR assay. Held by TCRdb, this immuneACCESS table contains in-frame sequences only and omits some clones. Under half of the omission traces to an unresolved V gene where checked; the cause of the rest is unknown. This sample gives approximately 77,000 clones in total; around 93% of them show up just once. Under 0.85% of the sample rests with the top ten. Sequences were derived from PBMCs, sampled 98 days after intestinal transplantation. Every receptor here comes from a human patient who received an intestinal transplant, so some T cells may come from the graft donor.

The chain recombines TRBV2 with TRBJ1-2; D is ambiguous. CDR1 is SNHLY and CDR2 is FYNNEI in the germline V gene. V gave up 8 bases and J gave up 4 bases, with 14 bases separating them. This CDR3 comprises 13 residues. The CDR3 reads CASQEEGSYGYTF. CDR3 in DNA: TGTGCCAGCCAAGAGGAGGGTTCCTATGGCTACACCTTC.

The V and J genes are TRBV5-1 and TRBJ1-3, with 9 bases identical to TRBD1. In germline, CDR1 is SGHRS, CDR2 YFSETQ. The V and J ends lost 4 bases and 10 bases, in that order; junction bases with no gene match: 3. CDR3 length: 12 residues. The CDR3: CASSEGQGTIYF. The CDR3 coding sequence is TGCGCCAGCAGCGAAGGACAGGGGACCATATATTTT. Based on the CDR3 plus reference TRBV5-1 and TRBJ1-3, the full variable domain is KAGVTQTPRYLIKTRGQQVTLSCSPISGHRSVSWYQQTPGQGLQFLFEYFSETQRNKGNFPGRFSGRQFSNSRSEMNVSTLELGDSALYLCASSEGQGTIYFGEGSWLTVV.

This chain links TRBV5-4 with TRBJ2-1, with 7 nucleotides matching TRBD2. Germline V gene sequence: CDR1 SGHNT, CDR2 YYREEE (reference sequence). Trimming at V came to 6 bases and at J to 4 bases, leaving 10 bases not matched to a gene. The CDR3 has 15 residues. The CDR3 sequence is CASNGLADTYNEQFF. In DNA form, the CDR3 reads TGTGCCAGCAATGGGCTAGCGGATACTTACAATGAGCAGTTCTTC.

The chain carries TRBV6-1 and TRBJ1-6; 7 positions match TRBD1. CDR1 and CDR2 from the germline V gene are MNHNS and SASEGT. V lost 4 bases to trimming and J lost 6 bases; unmatched junction nucleotides: 3. The CDR3 is 14 residues long. The CDR3 sequence: CASSVDRFNSPLHF. The CDR3 DNA follows: TGTGCCAGCAGTGTGGACAGGTTTAATTCACCCCTCCACTTT.

This clone has a single count. The CDR3 DNA reads as TGCGCCAGCAGCTCGGGACAGGGGGCAACTCCTCAAGAGACCCAGTACTTC. It specifies CASSSGQGATPQETQYF. V and J are TRBV5-1 and TRBJ2-5, with 12 bases that match TRBD1. The CDR3 is 17 residues long. With 3 bases clipped from V and 2 bases from J, the junction kept 8 bases outside the gene matches. Per the germline V gene, CDR1 is SGHRS and CDR2 is YFSETQ.

V usage is TRBV6-1 and J usage is TRBJ2-3; D remains ambiguous. This CDR3 is 14 amino acids long. Trimming took off 10 bases at V and 2 bases at J, with 16 bases between the two ends. Looked up from germline, CDR1 is MNHNS and CDR2 is SASEGT. CDR3 sequence (DNA): TGTGCCACAATTGAAAGGTCTTACACAGATACGCAGTATTTT. Translation: CATIERSYTDTQYF.

The chain uses TRBV7-8 and TRBJ2-7, with D perhaps TRBD2 (5 bases). The CDR3 sequence is 15 residues long. CDR1 and CDR2 (germline): SGHVS, FQNEAQ. The ends were cut back, 0 bases at V and 4 bases at J, with 13 bases in the middle. The CDR3 DNA follows: TGTGCCAGCAGCTTAGCCCGACGAGCGGCGTACGAGCAGTACTTC. It encodes CASSLARRAAYEQYF.